The next 3 T cell receptor beta chains were all read from a single sample in a study of T cells in Graves' hyperthyroidism and ophthalmopathy. Amplified regions were TCR beta CDR3 sequences from RNA transcripts. When the TCR CDR3 underwent first-round RT-PCR, the HTBI primer set was used. TCRdb processed the multiplex PCR reads anew with MiXCR; each CDR3 protein has one entry. The sample consists of about 370,000 distinct CDR3 sequences, nearly 15% of them appearing once. The sample comprised blood. The receptors originated from a woman aged 60-75 years with Graves' ophthalmopathy.

About this clonotype: The junction shows a germline mismatch at one end, possibly a read error. This chain connects TRBV5-1 to TRBJ2-1; perhaps TRBD2 as D (5 bases). The CDR3 covers 16 residues. Germline assignment: CDR1 SGHRS and CDR2 YFSETQ. This CDR3 reads CASNLGLAYSYNEQFF. The CDR3 nucleotides read TGCGCCAGCAACTTGGGCCTAGCATATTCCTACAATGAGCAGTTCTTC.

This sequence joins TRBV20-1 and TRBJ2-5, with 11 bases fitting TRBD2. J lost 3 bases, V lost 6 bases, and 9 bases had no gene match. Per the germline V gene, CDR1 is DFQATT and CDR2 is SNEGSKA (reference sequence). The CDR3 is made up of 15 amino acids. The CDR3 spells CSAPVAGGQKETQYF. In DNA, the CDR3 is TGCAGTGCCCCGGTAGCGGGAGGGCAGAAAGAGACCCAGTACTTC.

The J gene is TRBJ2-6, the V gene TRBV3-1; D uncertain. The CDR3 covers 18 residues. Germline V gene sequence: CDR1 LGHDT, CDR2 YNNKEL (reference sequence). Trimming took 0 bases from V and 0 from J, leaving 12 bases between them. Here the CDR3 DNA reads TGTGCCAGCAGCCAAGATAGGCGACCCCCCTCTGGGGCCAACGTCCTGACTTTC. Amino acids: CASSQDRRPPSGANVLTF.